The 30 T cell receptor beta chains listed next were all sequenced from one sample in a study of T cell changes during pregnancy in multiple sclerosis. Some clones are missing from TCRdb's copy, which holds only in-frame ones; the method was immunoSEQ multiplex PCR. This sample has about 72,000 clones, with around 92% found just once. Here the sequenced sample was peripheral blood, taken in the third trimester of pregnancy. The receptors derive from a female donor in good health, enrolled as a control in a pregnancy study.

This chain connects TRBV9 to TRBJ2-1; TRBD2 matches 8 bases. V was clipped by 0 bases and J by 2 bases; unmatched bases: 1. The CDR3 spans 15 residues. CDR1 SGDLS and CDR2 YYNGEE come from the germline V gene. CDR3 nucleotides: TGTGCCAGCAGCGTAGACGGGAGGGCCTACAATGAGCAGTTCTTC. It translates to CASSVDGRAYNEQFF.

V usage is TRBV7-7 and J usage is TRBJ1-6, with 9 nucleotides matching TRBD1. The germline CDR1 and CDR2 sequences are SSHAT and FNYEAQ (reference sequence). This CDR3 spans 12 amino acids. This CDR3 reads CASGTGLSPLHF. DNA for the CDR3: TGTGCTAGCGGGACAGGGCTTTCACCCCTCCACTTT.

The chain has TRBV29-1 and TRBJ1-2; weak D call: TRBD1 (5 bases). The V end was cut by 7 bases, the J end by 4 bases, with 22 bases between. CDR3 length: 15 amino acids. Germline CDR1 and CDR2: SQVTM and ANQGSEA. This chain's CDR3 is CSAGKGTGGSYGYTF. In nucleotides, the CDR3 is TGCAGCGCAGGGAAGGGTACGGGAGGGAGCTATGGCTACACCTTC.

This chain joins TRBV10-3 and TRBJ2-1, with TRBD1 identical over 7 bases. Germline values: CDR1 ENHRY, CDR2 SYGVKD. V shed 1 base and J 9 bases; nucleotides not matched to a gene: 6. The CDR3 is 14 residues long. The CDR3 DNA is TGTGCCATCAGTGAGTTAGACAGGGCGGGTGAGCAGTTCTTC. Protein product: CAISELDRAGEQFF.

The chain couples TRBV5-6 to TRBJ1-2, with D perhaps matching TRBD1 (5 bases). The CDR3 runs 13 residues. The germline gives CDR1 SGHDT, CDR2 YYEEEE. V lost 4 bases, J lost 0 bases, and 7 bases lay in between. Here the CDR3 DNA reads TGTGCCAGCAGCCGGGGGGCTAACTATGGCTACACCTTC. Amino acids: CASSRGANYGYTF. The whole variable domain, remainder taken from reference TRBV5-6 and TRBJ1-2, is DAGVTQSPTHLIKTRGQQVTLRCSPKSGHDTVSWYQQALGQGPQFIFQYYEEEERQRGNFPDRFSGHQFPNYSSELNVNALLLGDSALYLCASSRGANYGYTFGSGTRLTVV.

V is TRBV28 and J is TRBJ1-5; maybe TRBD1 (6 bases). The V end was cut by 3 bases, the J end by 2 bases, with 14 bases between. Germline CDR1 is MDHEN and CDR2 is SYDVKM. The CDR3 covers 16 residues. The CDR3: CASSFEGGARNQPQHF. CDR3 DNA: TGTGCCAGCAGTTTTGAGGGGGGGGCTCGCAATCAGCCCCAGCATTTT.

CDR3 nucleotide sequence: TGTGCCACCAGCAGAAGAGGGACAGCGAGTCTCTATGGCTACACCTTC. Protein: CATSRRGTASLYGYTF. V is TRBV15 and J is TRBJ1-2; TRBD1 agrees at 7 bases. The CDR3 consists of 16 residues. Germline V gene lookup returns CDR1 LNHNV and CDR2 YYDKDF (reference sequence). V dropped 2 bases and J dropped 4; count of bases not matched to a gene: 10.

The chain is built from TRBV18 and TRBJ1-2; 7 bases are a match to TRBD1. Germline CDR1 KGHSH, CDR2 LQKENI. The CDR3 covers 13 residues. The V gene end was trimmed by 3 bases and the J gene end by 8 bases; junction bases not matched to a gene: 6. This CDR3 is CASSPGQDGGYTF. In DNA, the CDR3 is TGTGCCAGCTCACCTGGACAGGATGGGGGCTACACCTTC.

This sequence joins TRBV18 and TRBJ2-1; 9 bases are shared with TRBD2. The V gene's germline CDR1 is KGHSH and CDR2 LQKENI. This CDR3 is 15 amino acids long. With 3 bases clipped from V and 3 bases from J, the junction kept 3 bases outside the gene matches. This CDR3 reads CASSPGLANYNEQFF. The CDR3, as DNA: TGTGCCAGCTCACCGGGACTAGCTAACTACAATGAGCAGTTCTTC. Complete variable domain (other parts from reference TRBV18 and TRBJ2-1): NAGVMQNPRHLVRRRGQEARLRCSPMKGHSHVYWYRQLPEEGLKFMVYLQKENIIDESGMPKERFSAEFPKEGPSILRIQQVVRGDSAAYFCASSPGLANYNEQFFGPGTRLTVL.

In DNA, the CDR3 is TGTGCCAGCAAAGGAGGGGTAAGAGGAGATACGCAGTATTTT. It encodes CASKGGVRGDTQYF. The gene calls are TRBV5-4 and TRBJ2-3; possible D gene TRBD2, 6 bases. The CDR3 totals 14 residues. The V and J ends lost 6 bases and 5 bases respectively, with 16 bases between them. CDR1 SGHNT and CDR2 YYREEE come from the germline V gene (reference sequence).

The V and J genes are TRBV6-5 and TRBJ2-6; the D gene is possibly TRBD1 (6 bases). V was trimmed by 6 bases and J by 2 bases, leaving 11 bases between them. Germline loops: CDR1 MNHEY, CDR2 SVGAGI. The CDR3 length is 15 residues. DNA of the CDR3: TGTGCCAGCAGGTCAGACAGGACTGGGGCCAACGTCCTGACTTTC. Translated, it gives CASRSDRTGANVLTF.

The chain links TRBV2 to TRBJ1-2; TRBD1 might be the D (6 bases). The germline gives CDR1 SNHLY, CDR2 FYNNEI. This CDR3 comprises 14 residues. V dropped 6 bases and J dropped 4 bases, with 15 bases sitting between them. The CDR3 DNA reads TGTGCCAGCAGGGCGGGGGGCCGAATCTATGGCTACACCTTC. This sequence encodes CASRAGGRIYGYTF. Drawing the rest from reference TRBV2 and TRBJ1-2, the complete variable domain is EPEVTQTPSHQVTQMGQEVILRCVPISNHLYFYWYRQILGQKVEFLVSFYNNEISEKSEIFDDQFSVERPDGSNFTLKIRSTKLEDSAMYFCASRAGGRIYGYTFGSGTRLTVV.

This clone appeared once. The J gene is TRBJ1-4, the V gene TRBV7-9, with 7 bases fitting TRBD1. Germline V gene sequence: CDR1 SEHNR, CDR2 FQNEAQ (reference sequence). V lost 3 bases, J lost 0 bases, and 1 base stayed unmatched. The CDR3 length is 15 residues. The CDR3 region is CASSFGQATNEKLFF. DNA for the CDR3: TGTGCCAGCAGCTTCGGACAGGCAACTAATGAAAAACTGTTTTTT.

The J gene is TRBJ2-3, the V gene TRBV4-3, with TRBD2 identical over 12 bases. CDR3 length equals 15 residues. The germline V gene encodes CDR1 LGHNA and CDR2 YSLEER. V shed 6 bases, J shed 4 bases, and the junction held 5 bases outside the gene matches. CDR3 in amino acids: CASRDTSGRPDTQYF. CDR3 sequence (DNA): TGCGCCAGCAGAGACACTAGCGGGAGGCCAGATACGCAGTATTTT.

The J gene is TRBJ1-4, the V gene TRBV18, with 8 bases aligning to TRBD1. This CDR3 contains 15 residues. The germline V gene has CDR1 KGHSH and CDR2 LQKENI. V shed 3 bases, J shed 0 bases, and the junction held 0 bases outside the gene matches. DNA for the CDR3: TGTGCCAGCTCACCGACAGGGGCAACTAATGAAAAACTGTTTTTT. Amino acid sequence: CASSPTGATNEKLFF.

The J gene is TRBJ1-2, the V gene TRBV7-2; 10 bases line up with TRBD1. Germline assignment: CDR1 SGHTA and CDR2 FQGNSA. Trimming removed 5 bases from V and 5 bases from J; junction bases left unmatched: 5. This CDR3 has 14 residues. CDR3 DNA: TGTGCCAGCAGCATAGACAGGGGGCGATATGGCTACACCTTC. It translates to CASSIDRGRYGYTF.

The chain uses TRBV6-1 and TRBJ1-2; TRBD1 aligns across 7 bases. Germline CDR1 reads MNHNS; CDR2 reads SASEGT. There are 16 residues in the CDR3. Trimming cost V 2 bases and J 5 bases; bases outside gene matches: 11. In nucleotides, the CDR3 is TGTGCCAGCAGTGAAATCGGACGACAGGGTTGGTATGGCTACACCTTC. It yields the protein CASSEIGRQGWYGYTF.

The CDR3 DNA reads as TGTGCCAGCAGCTTAACAACAGGGAATCAGCCCCAGCATTTT. Residues: CASSLTTGNQPQHF. The chain employs TRBV7-9 and TRBJ1-5; the D gene is possibly TRBD1 (6 bases). The CDR3 runs 14 residues. CDR1 and CDR2 from the germline V gene are SEHNR and FQNEAQ (reference sequence). V was pared by 2 bases and J by 4 bases, with 9 bases between.

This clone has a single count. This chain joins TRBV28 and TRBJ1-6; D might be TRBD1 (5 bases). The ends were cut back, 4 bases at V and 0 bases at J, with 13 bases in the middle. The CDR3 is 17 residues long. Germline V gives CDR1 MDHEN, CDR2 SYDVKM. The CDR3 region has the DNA TGTGCCAGCAGTTCTTCATCGGGGGGCTCCTATAATTCACCCCTCCACTTT. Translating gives CASSSSSGGSYNSPLHF.

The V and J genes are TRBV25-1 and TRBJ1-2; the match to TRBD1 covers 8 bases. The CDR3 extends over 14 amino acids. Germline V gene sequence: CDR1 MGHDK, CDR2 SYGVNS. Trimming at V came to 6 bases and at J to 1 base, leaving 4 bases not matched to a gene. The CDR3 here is CASSVGQGNYGYTF. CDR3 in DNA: TGTGCCAGCAGCGTCGGACAGGGTAACTATGGCTACACCTTC.

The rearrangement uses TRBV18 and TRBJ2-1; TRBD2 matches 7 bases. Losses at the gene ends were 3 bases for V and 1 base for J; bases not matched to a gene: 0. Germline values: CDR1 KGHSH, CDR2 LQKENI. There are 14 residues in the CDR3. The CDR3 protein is CASSPGLSYNEQFF. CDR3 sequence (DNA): TGTGCCAGCTCACCGGGACTATCCTACAATGAGCAGTTCTTC.

CDR3 protein: CASTFSGGATDTQYF. CDR3 nucleotides: TGTGCCAGCACCTTTAGCGGGGGGGCAACAGATACGCAGTATTTT. V is TRBV2 and J is TRBJ2-3; 11 bases align to TRBD2. This CDR3 contains 15 residues. With V trimmed by 7 bases and J by 3 bases, 6 bases remained unmatched. Germline-derived CDR1 and CDR2 are SNHLY and FYNNEI.

The CDR3 coding sequence is TGTGCCAGCAGTGCCTGGACCGGACAGGGAGGACAGCCCCAGCATTTT. This sequence encodes CASSAWTGQGGQPQHF. V is TRBV2 and J is TRBJ1-5; 8 bases map to TRBD1. The germline gives CDR1 SNHLY, CDR2 FYNNEI. Trimming removed 4 bases from V and 7 bases from J; junction bases left unmatched: 12. There are 16 residues in the CDR3.

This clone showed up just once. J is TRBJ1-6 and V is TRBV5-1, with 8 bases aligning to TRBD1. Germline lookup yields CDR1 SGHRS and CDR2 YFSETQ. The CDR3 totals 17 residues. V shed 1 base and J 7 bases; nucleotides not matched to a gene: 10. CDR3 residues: CASSLTNPGQGNSPLHF. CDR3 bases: TGCGCCAGCAGCTTGACCAACCCAGGACAGGGAAATTCACCCCTCCACTTT.

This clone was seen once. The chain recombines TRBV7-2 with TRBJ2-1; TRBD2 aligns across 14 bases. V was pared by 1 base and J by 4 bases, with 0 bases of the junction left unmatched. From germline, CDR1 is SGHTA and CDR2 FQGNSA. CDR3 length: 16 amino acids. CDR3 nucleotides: TGTGCCAGCAGCTTAGGACTAGCGGGAGGGTACAATGAGCAGTTCTTC. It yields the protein CASSLGLAGGYNEQFF.

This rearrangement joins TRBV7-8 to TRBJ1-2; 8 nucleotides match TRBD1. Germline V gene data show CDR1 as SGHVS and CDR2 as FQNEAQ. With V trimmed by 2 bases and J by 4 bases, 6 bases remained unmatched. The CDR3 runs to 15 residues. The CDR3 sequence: CASSLRGQVFYGYTF. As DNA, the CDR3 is TGTGCCAGCAGCTTAAGGGGACAGGTTTTCTATGGCTACACCTTC.

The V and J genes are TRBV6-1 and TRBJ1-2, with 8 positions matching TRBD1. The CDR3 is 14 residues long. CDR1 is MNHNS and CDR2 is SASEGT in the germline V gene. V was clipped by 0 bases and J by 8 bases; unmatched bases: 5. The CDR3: CASSEALTGVGYTF. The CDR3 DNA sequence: TGTGCCAGCAGTGAAGCGCTGACAGGGGTAGGCTACACCTTC.

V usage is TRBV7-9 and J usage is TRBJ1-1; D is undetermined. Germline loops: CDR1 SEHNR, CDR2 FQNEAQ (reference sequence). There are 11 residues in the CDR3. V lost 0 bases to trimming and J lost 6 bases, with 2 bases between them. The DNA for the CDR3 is TGTGCCAGCAGCTTAGCCGCTGAAGCTTTCTTT. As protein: CASSLAAEAFF. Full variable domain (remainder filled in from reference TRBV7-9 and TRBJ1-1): DTGVSQNPRHKITKRGQNVTFRCDPISEHNRLYWYRQTLGQGPEFLTYFQNEAQLEKSRLLSDRFSAERPKGSFSTLEIQRTEQGDSAMYLCASSLAAEAFFGQGTRLTVV.

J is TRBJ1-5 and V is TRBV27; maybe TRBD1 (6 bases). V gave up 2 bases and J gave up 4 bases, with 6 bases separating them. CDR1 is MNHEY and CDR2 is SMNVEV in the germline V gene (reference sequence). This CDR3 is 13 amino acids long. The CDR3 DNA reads TGTGCCAGCAGTTTAAGGGGGAATCAGCCCCAGCATTTT. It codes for CASSLRGNQPQHF.

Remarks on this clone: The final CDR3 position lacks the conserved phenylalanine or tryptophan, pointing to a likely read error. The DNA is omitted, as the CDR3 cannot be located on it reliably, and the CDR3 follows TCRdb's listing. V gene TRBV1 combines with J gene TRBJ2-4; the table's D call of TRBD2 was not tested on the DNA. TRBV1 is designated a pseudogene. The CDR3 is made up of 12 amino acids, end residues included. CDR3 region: CTSSHFSGGVAG.